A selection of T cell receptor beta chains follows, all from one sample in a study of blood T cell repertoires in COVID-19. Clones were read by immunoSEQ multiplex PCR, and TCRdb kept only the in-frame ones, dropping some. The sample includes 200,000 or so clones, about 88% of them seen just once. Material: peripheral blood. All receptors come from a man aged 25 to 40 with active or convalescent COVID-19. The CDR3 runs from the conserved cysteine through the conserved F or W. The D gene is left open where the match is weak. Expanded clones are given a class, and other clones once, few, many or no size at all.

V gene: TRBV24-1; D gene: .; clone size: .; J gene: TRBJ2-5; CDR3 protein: CATSAPQGLMGETQYF; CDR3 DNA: TGTGCCACCAGTGCCCCTCAGGGCCTTATGGGGGAGACCCAGTACTTC
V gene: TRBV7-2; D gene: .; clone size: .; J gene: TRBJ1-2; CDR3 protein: CASSLAGRVSGYTF; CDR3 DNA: TGTGCCAGCAGCTTAGCGGGCAGGGTTTCTGGCTACACCTTC
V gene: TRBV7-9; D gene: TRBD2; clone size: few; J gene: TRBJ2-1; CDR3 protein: CASSSGLAGYSYNEQFF; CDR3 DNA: TGTGCCAGCAGCTCCGGACTAGCGGGGTACTCCTACAATGAGCAGTTCTTC
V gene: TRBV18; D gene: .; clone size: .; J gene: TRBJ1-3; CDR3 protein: CASSLGGDPGNTIYF; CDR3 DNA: TGTGCCAGCTCGCTCGGAGGGGACCCTGGAAACACCATATATTTT
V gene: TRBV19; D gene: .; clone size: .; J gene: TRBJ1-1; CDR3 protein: CASSIVAGDTEAFF; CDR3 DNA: TGTGCCAGTAGTATAGTGGCAGGGGACACTGAAGCTTTCTTT
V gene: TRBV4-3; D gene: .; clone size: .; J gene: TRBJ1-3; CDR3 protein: CASSQDRITGLGNTIYF; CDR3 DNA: TGCGCCAGCAGCCAAGATAGGATAACAGGGTTGGGAAACACCATATATTTT
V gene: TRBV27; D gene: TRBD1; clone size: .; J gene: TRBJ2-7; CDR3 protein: CATTPGQGAQNEQYF; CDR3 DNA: TGTGCCACTACTCCGGGACAGGGGGCGCAGAACGAGCAGTACTTC
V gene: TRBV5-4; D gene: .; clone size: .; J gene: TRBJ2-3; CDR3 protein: CASSFRYGSPIGGGTDTQYF; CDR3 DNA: TGTGCCAGCAGCTTTCGATATGGGTCCCCCATAGGGGGAGGGACAGATACGCAGTATTTT
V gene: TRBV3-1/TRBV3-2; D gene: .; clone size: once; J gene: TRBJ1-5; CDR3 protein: CASSQAGVDQPQHF; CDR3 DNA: TGTGCCAGCAGCCAAGCAGGGGTTGATCAGCCCCAGCATTTT
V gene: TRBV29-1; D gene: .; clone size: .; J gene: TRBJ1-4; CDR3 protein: CSVVRGGTKVVREKLFF; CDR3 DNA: TGCAGCGTTGTAAGGGGGGGGACAAAGGTGGTTAGAGAAAAACTGTTTTTT